This T cell receptor (beta chain) is from a study of shared clonotypes between healthy human individuals. Assay used: immunoSEQ multiplex PCR; TCRdb lists only in-frame clones, some missing. Among some 2.1 million clones listed, roughly 93% were seen once. Naive CD8 cells lacked CD45RO, underwent positive selection for CCR7 and left out terminally differentiated effector memory CD45RA+ cells. Germline CDR1 reads SEHNR; CDR2 reads FQNEAQ (reference sequence). The V end was cut by 4 bases, the J end by 8 bases, with 12 bases between. The CDR3 extends over 13 amino acids. The clonotype originates from a young man in good health. Some clones in this sample may be carry-over from other donors' samples. The chain has TRBV7-9 and TRBJ1-3; unclear D gene. Sequenced sample: naive CD8+ T cells from PBMCs. The CDR3: CASSSRPLDTIYF. CDR3 nucleotide sequence: TGTGCCAGCAGCTCTAGGCCCTTAGACACCATATATTTT.